This TCR beta chain was sequenced for a study of cytomegalovirus exposure and HLA in healthy donors. It was with 60 Vbeta and 13 Jbeta primers that the PCR ran. The repertoire was sequenced with immunoSEQ multiplex PCR; TCRdb's copy has only in-frame clones and lacks some. Of fewer than 200,000 clones in the sample, approximately 82% were seen once. This clone came up a few times. Its matching antigen is unknown. The CDR3 runs 14 residues. Deletions cut 2 bases from V and 6 bases from J, with 12 bases between. Germline CDR1 is LGHNA and CDR2 is YNFKEQ. Notes on the study in general: Immune exposure data for these donors was limited to CMV serostatus. Reportedly, a later analysis found an Asian-associated ancestry cluster had fewer N-insertions than the roughly 670-donor mean. Because they were indistinguishable, some V segments, including TRBV6-2 and TRBV6-3, were excluded.

The V and J genes are TRBV4-2 and TRBJ2-3, with D unresolved. The source of this sequence is a young woman in good health and CMV-seronegative. The sample taken for sequencing was PBMCs. CDR3 nucleotide sequence: TGTGCCAGCAGCCAATACAACGACGGGGATACGCAGTATTTT. It translates to CASSQYNDGDTQYF.